The 7 T cell receptor beta chains below were found in one sample sequenced in a study of vaccination effects on CD4 cells after COVID-19. TCRdb keeps only in-frame clones here, not all; method: immunoSEQ multiplex PCR. In the table there are roughly 29,000 clones, about 60% of which are singletons. Culture lasted approximately 10 days before CD4+ T cell isolation. Their antigens are not known. Sequenced here: CD4+ T cells from PBMCs cultured without peptide, sampled before COVID-19 vaccination. Receptors were obtained from a human donor who received a COVID-19 vaccine.

This clone was recorded once. The chain is built from TRBV4-1 and TRBJ2-1, with no clear D. The V and J ends lost 6 bases and 3 bases respectively, with 21 bases between them. The CDR3 sequence is 17 residues long. CDR1 is MGHRA, CDR2 YSYEKL, per germline. The CDR3 loop reads CASRFDPRRPGYNEQFF. For the CDR3, the DNA is TGCGCCAGCAGGTTCGACCCTCGCCGGCCCGGCTACAATGAGCAGTTCTTC.

The chain uses TRBV5-4 and TRBJ2-7; D call uncertain. The CDR3 runs 14 residues. The germline V gene has CDR1 SGHNT and CDR2 YYREEE (reference sequence). V dropped 1 base and J dropped 2 bases, with 10 bases sitting between them. The CDR3 is CASSLQGKTYEQYF. Here the CDR3 DNA reads TGTGCCAGCAGCTTGCAAGGGAAAACCTACGAGCAGTACTTC.

The genes are TRBV21-1 and TRBJ1-3. TRBV21-1 corresponds to a pseudogene. This CDR3 has 15 amino acids. The CDR3 loop reads CASSNPPASGNTIYF. The CDR3 DNA reads TGTGCCAGCAGCAACCCTCCCGCTTCTGGAAACACCATATATTTT.

Concerning this clone: A read error may be the cause here, since a much bigger clone is one base away. V is TRBV6-1 and J is TRBJ2-3; TRBD2 matches 9 bases. Germline CDR1 and CDR2: MNHNS and SASEGT. The CDR3 spans 15 residues. V lost 1 base to trimming and J lost 1 base; unmatched junction nucleotides: 0. The CDR3 bases are TGTGCCAGCAGTGAAGTAGCGGGGGGCACAGATACGCAGTATTTT. It is translated as CASSEVAGGTDTQYF.

The chain's CDR3 is CASSLAASGGQETQYF. CDR3 nucleotide sequence: TGCGCCAGCAGCTTGGCCGCCTCGGGAGGTCAGGAGACCCAGTACTTC. This chain uses TRBV5-1 with TRBJ2-5; 7 bases agree with TRBD2. The germline V gene has CDR1 SGHRS and CDR2 YFSETQ. The CDR3 is 16 residues long. V lost 0 bases to trimming and J lost 5 bases; unmatched junction nucleotides: 10.

This chain connects TRBV29-1 to TRBJ1-1, with D unclear. V was clipped by 4 bases and J by 0 bases, with 9 bases between them. This CDR3 contains 13 residues. CDR1 SQVTM and CDR2 ANQGSEA come from the germline V gene. As DNA, the CDR3 is TGCAGCGTTGTTGGTCAGATGAACACTGAAGCTTTCTTT. It specifies CSVVGQMNTEAFF. Combining the CDR3 with reference TRBV29-1 and TRBJ1-1 gives the whole variable domain SAVISQKPSRDICQRGTSLTIQCQVDSQVTMMFWYRQQPGQSLTLIATANQGSEATYESGFVIDKFPISRPNLTFSTLTVSNMSPEDSSIYLCSVVGQMNTEAFFGQGTRLTVV.

This chain joins TRBV19 and TRBJ1-5; D remains unclear. CDR3 length: 15 amino acids. Germline lookup yields CDR1 LNHDA and CDR2 SQIVND (reference sequence). V gave up 6 bases and J gave up 6 bases, with 18 bases separating them. CDR3 in DNA: TGTGCCAGTAGGCCGGTCGGAAGAGTCGGTCAGCCCCAGCATTTT. Protein: CASRPVGRVGQPQHF.